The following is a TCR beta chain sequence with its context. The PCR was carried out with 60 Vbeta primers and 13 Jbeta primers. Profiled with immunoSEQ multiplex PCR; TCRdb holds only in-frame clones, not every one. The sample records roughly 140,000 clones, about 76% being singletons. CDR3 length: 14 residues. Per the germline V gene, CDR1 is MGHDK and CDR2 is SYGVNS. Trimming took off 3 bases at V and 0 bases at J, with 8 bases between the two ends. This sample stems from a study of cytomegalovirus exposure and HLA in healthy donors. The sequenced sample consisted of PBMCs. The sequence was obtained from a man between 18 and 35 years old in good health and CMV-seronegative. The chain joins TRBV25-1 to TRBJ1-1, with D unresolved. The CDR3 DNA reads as TGTGCCAGCAGTGACTACAGCATGAACACTGAAGCTTTCTTT. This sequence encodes CASSDYSMNTEAFF.